This T cell receptor beta chain was captured by sequencing in a study of T cell responses to AZD1222 COVID-19 vaccine. Turning to the study itself: Whether given at about 4 or about 12 weeks, second doses were pooled. Study conclusions and caveats: Clonal diversity may have been underestimated in mostly white British donors. Sampled repertoires all dated from after the peak T cell response.

A note on this clone: Its specificity is not known. A read error may account for a junction end that differs from germline.

Sequencing used immunoSEQ multiplex PCR; TCRdb keeps in-frame clones, though not all of them. Of fewer than 200,000 clones in the sample, about 89% were seen once. This CDR3 has 14 amino acids. Germline CDR1 reads SQVTM; CDR2 reads ANQGSEA. The chain joins TRBV29-1 to TRBJ2-1, with 10 bases lining up with TRBD1. The TCR originated in an adult in good health. The sequences come from peripheral blood, collected on day 0 of AZD1222 vaccination. The CDR3 loop is CSVRTGGRYSEQFF. The DNA of the CDR3 is TGCAGCGTTAGGACAGGGGGAAGGTACAGTGAGCAGTTCTTC.